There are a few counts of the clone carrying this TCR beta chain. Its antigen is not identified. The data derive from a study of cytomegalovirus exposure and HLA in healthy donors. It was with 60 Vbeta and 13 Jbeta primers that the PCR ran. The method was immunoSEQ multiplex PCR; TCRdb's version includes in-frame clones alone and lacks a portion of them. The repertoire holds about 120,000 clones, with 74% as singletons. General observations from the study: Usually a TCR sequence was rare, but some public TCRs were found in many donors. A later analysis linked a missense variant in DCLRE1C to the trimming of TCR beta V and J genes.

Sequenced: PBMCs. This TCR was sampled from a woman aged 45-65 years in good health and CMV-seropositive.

In DNA, the CDR3 is TGTGCCAGCAGCTCCCGACAGGGACCCTACAATGAGCAGTTCTTC. Its translation: CASSSRQGPYNEQFF. This chain links TRBV11-3 with TRBJ2-1; 7 bases align to TRBD1. The V gene end was trimmed by 4 bases and the J gene end by 2 bases; junction bases not matched to a gene: 5. Per the germline V gene, CDR1 is SGHNT and CDR2 is YENEEA. CDR3 length: 15 residues. The full variable domain, completed using reference TRBV11-3 and TRBJ2-1, is EAGVVQSPRYKIIEKKQPVAFWCNPISGHNTLYWYLQNLGQGPELLIRYENEEAVDDSQLPKDRFSAERLKGVDSTLKIQPAELGDSAVYLCASSSRQGPYNEQFFGPGTRLTVL.